Presented here are 5 T cell receptor beta chains from one specimen sequenced in a study of cytomegalovirus exposure and HLA in healthy donors. PCR used 60 Vbeta primers and 13 Jbeta primers. Profiled with immunoSEQ multiplex PCR; TCRdb holds only in-frame clones, not every one. The profile shows around 140,000 clones, around 73% of them singletons. The sequencing input was PBMCs. Receptors originate from a female donor in good health and CMV-seronegative.

Comment on this clone: One end of the junction is discordant with germline, which a read error may explain. The V call is TRBV7-9, the J call TRBJ1-4, with D perhaps matching TRBD1 (5 bases). The CDR3 runs 15 residues. Germline V lookup: CDR1 SEHNR, CDR2 FQNEAQ (reference sequence). In nucleotides, the CDR3 is TGTTCCAGCAGCTTAGTCATGACAGAGCTCGAGAAACTGTTTTTT. It codes for CSSSLVMTELEKLFF.

The CDR3 region is CAISSQGFGTEAFF. For the CDR3, the DNA is TGTGCCATCAGTTCCCAGGGGTTCGGCACTGAAGCTTTCTTT. The chain is built from TRBV10-3 and TRBJ1-1; a weak D match, TRBD1 (6 bases). V lost 5 bases, J lost 4 bases, and 14 bases lay in between. The CDR3 length is 14 residues. The germline V gene encodes CDR1 ENHRY and CDR2 SYGVKD.

The rearrangement uses TRBV6-5 and TRBJ1-1, with 12 positions matching TRBD1. The germline V gene encodes CDR1 MNHEY and CDR2 SVGAGI. The CDR3 runs 15 residues. Losses at the gene ends were 8 bases for V and 3 bases for J; bases not matched to a gene: 7. Here the CDR3 DNA reads TGTGCCAGCTCCGGGACAGGGGGCTGGTACACTGAAGCTTTCTTT. It translates to CASSGTGGWYTEAFF.

The DNA for the CDR3 is TGTGCCGGCAAGCGTCAGGGCCCCTCAATTGTTGAAAAACTGTTTTTT. Translation: CAGKRQGPSIVEKLFF. V is TRBV27 and J is TRBJ1-4, with D possibly being TRBD1 (5 bases). Trimming shortened V by 11 bases and J by 7 bases, and 26 bases separated the two germline ends. The CDR3 totals 16 residues. Germline loops: CDR1 MNHEY, CDR2 SMNVEV (reference sequence).

The chain employs TRBV29-1 and TRBJ2-1; tentative D call: TRBD2 (6 bases). The CDR3 runs to 17 residues. Germline-derived CDR1 and CDR2 are SQVTM and ANQGSEA. The V and J ends lost 3 bases and 2 bases respectively, with 20 bases between them. The DNA for the CDR3 is TGCAGCGTTGAGGGGAGGCTTGAAACACCGACCTACAATGAGCAGTTCTTC. Translation: CSVEGRLETPTYNEQFF.